These 30 T cell receptor beta chains came from one sample sequenced in a study of blood T cell repertoires in COVID-19. The protocol was immunoSEQ multiplex PCR, while the TCRdb copy is restricted to in-frame clones and leaves out a portion. Of roughly 91,000 clones listed, 82% are singletons. Input material: peripheral blood. The receptor source for this set is a woman older than 75 with acute or convalescent COVID-19.

V gene TRBV6-5 combines with J gene TRBJ1-5, with TRBD1 as a possible D gene (6 bases). With 6 bases removed from V and 7 bases from J, the gap between germline ends came to 19 bases. Germline CDR1 reads MNHEY; CDR2 reads SVGAGI. The CDR3 extends over 15 amino acids. Here the CDR3 reads CASRARGAAGQPQHF. CDR3 in DNA: TGTGCCAGCAGGGCCCGGGGGGCCGCCGGGCAGCCCCAGCATTTT.

This chain connects TRBV11-3 to TRBJ2-1; 9 bases map to TRBD1. Per the germline V gene, CDR1 is SGHNT and CDR2 is YENEEA. J was trimmed by 2 bases and V by 4 bases; bases with no gene match: 3. The CDR3 is 15 residues long. CDR3 sequence: CASSSGTGPYNEQFF. CDR3 coding DNA: TGTGCCAGCAGCTCCGGGACAGGGCCCTACAATGAGCAGTTCTTC.

V and J are TRBV19 and TRBJ1-6; unclear D gene. There are 15 residues in the CDR3. The V end was cut by 6 bases, the J end by 0 bases, with 9 bases between. Germline CDR1 and CDR2: LNHDA and SQIVND (reference sequence). The CDR3 reads CASSTGNSYNSPLHF. The CDR3 nucleotides read TGTGCCAGTAGCACCGGTAACTCCTATAATTCACCCCTCCACTTT.

CDR3 residues: CASSASGGASPEQFF. In DNA form, the CDR3 reads TGTGCCAGCAGCGCTAGCGGGGGGGCCAGTCCTGAGCAGTTCTTC. V and J are TRBV7-6 and TRBJ2-1; 12 bases align to TRBD2. This CDR3 comprises 15 residues. CDR1 is SGHVS and CDR2 is FNYEAQ in the germline V gene. Germline trimming cut 5 bases from V and 9 bases from J; bases unmatched to any gene: 8.

The gene calls are TRBV27 and TRBJ2-7, with 9 bases fitting TRBD2. Germline V CDR1 and CDR2: MNHEY, SMNVEV (reference sequence). V was clipped by 0 bases and J by 5 bases; unmatched bases: 11. This CDR3 has 17 residues. The CDR3 DNA follows: TGTGCCAGCAGTTTATCGATAAAAGTAGCGGGAGCGAACGAGCAGTACTTC. Its translation is CASSLSIKVAGANEQYF.

The sample holds one count of this clone. This sequence joins TRBV2 and TRBJ1-2; 7 positions match TRBD1. Losses at the gene ends were 7 bases for V and 4 bases for J; bases not matched to a gene: 6. The CDR3 length is 13 residues. CDR1 is SNHLY and CDR2 is FYNNEI in the germline V gene. The CDR3 nucleotides read TGTGCCAGCACCCTGGGGACAGCCTATGGCTACACCTTC. Amino acids: CASTLGTAYGYTF.

The V gene is TRBV5-1, the J gene TRBJ1-2; the D is unclear. Germline V gene data show CDR1 as SGHRS and CDR2 as YFSETQ. CDR3 length: 15 residues. Between the trimmed V and J ends, which lost 1 base and 2 bases, there was a span of 12 bases. The CDR3 bases are TGCGCCAGCAGCTTGTCGAGGCCGGGGAACTATGGCTACACCTTC. It codes for CASSLSRPGNYGYTF. The complete variable domain, with remaining parts taken from reference TRBV5-1 and TRBJ1-2, reads KAGVTQTPRYLIKTRGQQVTLSCSPISGHRSVSWYQQTPGQGLQFLFEYFSETQRNKGNFPGRFSGRQFSNSRSEMNVSTLELGDSALYLCASSLSRPGNYGYTFGSGTRLTVV.

V gene TRBV14 combines with J gene TRBJ2-7; TRBD2 aligns across 11 bases. The CDR3 is 16 residues long. Germline V CDR1 and CDR2: SGHDN, FVKESK. V dropped 5 bases and J dropped 2; count of bases not matched to a gene: 8. The CDR3 loop is CASSSLTSGTPYEQYF. The CDR3 DNA reads TGTGCCAGCAGCTCCCTGACTAGCGGGACTCCCTACGAGCAGTACTTC.

V gene TRBV27 combines with J gene TRBJ2-7; TRBD2 matches at 7 bases. V was pared by 5 bases and J by 2 bases, with 6 bases of the junction left unmatched. This CDR3 has 14 amino acids. Germline lookup yields CDR1 MNHEY and CDR2 SMNVEV (reference sequence). The CDR3 DNA reads TGTGCCAGCAGTAGTCGGGAGGCAACCTACGAGCAGTACTTC. Its protein product is CASSSREATYEQYF.

This chain links TRBV19 with TRBJ2-5; weak D call: TRBD1 (7 bases). This CDR3 contains 15 residues. Germline lookup yields CDR1 LNHDA and CDR2 SQIVND (reference sequence). V dropped 6 bases and J dropped 5 bases, with 19 bases sitting between them. CDR3 DNA: TGTGCCAGTAGCACGCAGGGGGGAAATTGGGAGACCCAGTACTTC. Translating it yields CASSTQGGNWETQYF.

The CDR3 coding sequence is TGTGCCAGCAGCTTGCGACTAGCGGGATTGAGCGAGCAGTACTTC. It codes for CASSLRLAGLSEQYF. The chain uses TRBV5-6 and TRBJ2-7; 11 nucleotides match TRBD2. This CDR3 spans 15 amino acids. V lost 1 base, J lost 6 bases, and 6 bases stayed unmatched. Per the germline V gene, CDR1 is SGHDT and CDR2 is YYEEEE. Looking up the rest from reference TRBV5-6 and TRBJ2-7 gives the full variable domain: DAGVTQSPTHLIKTRGQQVTLRCSPKSGHDTVSWYQQALGQGPQFIFQYYEEEERQRGNFPDRFSGHQFPNYSSELNVNALLLGDSALYLCASSLRLAGLSEQYFGPGTRLTVT.

The chain links TRBV28 to TRBJ2-2, with 7 bases identical to TRBD2. This CDR3 spans 15 amino acids. J gave up 7 bases and V 4 bases, and 9 bases lay outside the gene matches. Germline CDR1 MDHEN, CDR2 SYDVKM. As DNA, the CDR3 is TGTGCCAGCAGTTCTCCGGGAGCGGGGCGCGGGGAGCTGTTTTTT. Its protein product is CASSSPGAGRGELFF. Supplemented by reference TRBV28 and TRBJ2-2, the full variable domain reads DVKVTQSSRYLVKRTGEKVFLECVQDMDHENMFWYRQDPGLGLRLIYFSYDVKMKEKGDIPEGYSVSREKKERFSLILESASTNQTSMYLCASSSPGAGRGELFFGEGSRLTVL.

This rearrangement joins TRBV18 to TRBJ2-1; TRBD1 agrees at 7 bases. This CDR3 contains 15 residues. Germline loops: CDR1 KGHSH, CDR2 LQKENI. The trim removed 2 bases at V and 4 bases at J, leaving 5 bases unmatched. CDR3 sequence (DNA): TGTGCCAGCTCACCAATCGGGACAGCTTACAATGAGCAGTTCTTC. It specifies CASSPIGTAYNEQFF.

The V and J genes are TRBV19 and TRBJ2-5, with TRBD2 matching 9 bases. The CDR3 extends over 15 amino acids. After removal of 3 bases from V and 4 bases from J, the junction contained 6 bases not matched to a gene. Germline CDR1 LNHDA, CDR2 SQIVND (reference sequence). CDR3 nucleotide sequence: TGTGCCAGTAGTATTTACGGCGGGAGGGGAGAGACCCAGTACTTC. Translated, it gives CASSIYGGRGETQYF.

The V call is TRBV2, the J call TRBJ1-1, with D possibly TRBD1 on 5 matching bases. Looked up from germline, CDR1 is SNHLY and CDR2 is FYNNEI. The ends were cut back, 1 base at V and 0 bases at J, with 9 bases in the middle. CDR3 size: 15 residues. The CDR3 reads CASSEDRSMNTEAFF. The CDR3 DNA is TGTGCCAGCAGTGAAGACAGGAGCATGAACACTGAAGCTTTCTTT.

This chain uses TRBV19 with TRBJ1-2; D ambiguous. V gave up 2 bases and J gave up 3 bases, with 13 bases separating them. Germline CDR1 reads LNHDA; CDR2 reads SQIVND (reference sequence). The CDR3 is 15 amino acids. CDR3 nucleotide sequence: TGTGCCAGTAGTATAAAAAGCAAAACCCACTATGGCTACACCTTC. As protein: CASSIKSKTHYGYTF. Looking up the rest from reference TRBV19 and TRBJ1-2 gives the full variable domain: DGGITQSPKYLFRKEGQNVTLSCEQNLNHDAMYWYRQDPGQGLRLIYYSQIVNDFQKGDIAEGYSVSREKKESFPLTVTSAQKNPTAFYLCASSIKSKTHYGYTFGSGTRLTVV.

V is TRBV7-3 and J is TRBJ2-7; D might be TRBD2 (5 bases). Deletions cut 0 bases from V and 2 bases from J, with 5 bases between. The CDR3 totals 13 residues. From germline, CDR1 is SGHTA and CDR2 FQGTGA. CDR3 DNA sequence: TGTGCCAGCAGCTTAACCGGGACCTACGAGCAGTACTTC. Translating gives CASSLTGTYEQYF.

Here the CDR3 reads CASSETGTVTDTQYF. The CDR3 DNA sequence: TGTGCCAGCAGTGAGACCGGGACAGTCACAGATACGCAGTATTTT. This chain joins TRBV6-1 and TRBJ2-3; TRBD1 aligns across 7 bases. This CDR3 contains 15 residues. Germline V gene data show CDR1 as MNHNS and CDR2 as SASEGT. V gave up 3 bases and J gave up 2 bases; unmatched junction bases: 5.

This clone was picked up a small number of times. The V and J genes are TRBV7-2 and TRBJ2-7; D is possibly TRBD1 (6 bases). The CDR3 is 14 residues long. CDR1 and CDR2 from the germline V gene are SGHTA and FQGNSA. Trimming removed 6 bases at V and 3 bases at J, with 15 bases between. The CDR3: CASRYSRGLYEQYF. CDR3 coding DNA: TGTGCCAGCAGATATTCCAGGGGCCTCTACGAGCAGTACTTC. Using reference TRBV7-2 and TRBJ2-7 for the parts outside the CDR3, the full variable domain is GAGVSQSPSNKVTEKGKDVELRCDPISGHTALYWYRQSLGQGLEFLIYFQGNSAPDKSGLPSDRFSAERTGGSVSTLTIQRTQQEDSAVYLCASRYSRGLYEQYFGPGTRLTVT.

V usage is TRBV5-4 and J usage is TRBJ1-2; TRBD1 agrees at 10 bases. Germline assignment: CDR1 SGHNT and CDR2 YYREEE (reference sequence). V was pared by 0 bases and J by 5 bases, with 4 bases of the junction left unmatched. This CDR3 spans 15 amino acids. CDR3 sequence: CASSLAGQGRYGYTF. DNA for the CDR3: TGTGCCAGCAGCTTGGCGGGACAGGGGAGGTATGGCTACACCTTC.

This chain links TRBV19 with TRBJ2-2, with D possibly matching TRBD1 (5 bases). Trimming stripped 4 bases from V and 0 bases from J, with 18 bases between. Germline V gene sequence: CDR1 LNHDA, CDR2 SQIVND (reference sequence). The CDR3 is 18 residues long. The CDR3 nucleotides are TGTGCCAGTAGTAACCCCCCGGACATCTTTTCGAACACCGGGGAGCTGTTTTTT. Its protein is CASSNPPDIFSNTGELFF.

The chain joins TRBV6-6 to TRBJ2-1; D perhaps matches TRBD2 (6 bases). Germline V gives CDR1 MNHNY, CDR2 SVGAGI (reference sequence). V was cut by 4 bases and J by 4 bases, with 14 bases left in between. The CDR3 totals 15 residues. This CDR3 reads CASSLTGDTYNEQFF. The CDR3 DNA is TGTGCCAGCAGTTTAACGGGAGATACTTACAATGAGCAGTTCTTC.

The rearrangement joins TRBV6-6 to TRBJ1-2; weak D call: TRBD1 (6 bases). Germline V gene data show CDR1 as MNHNY and CDR2 as SVGAGI (reference sequence). Trimming cost V 2 bases and J 8 bases, with 18 bases left between them. The CDR3 totals 15 residues. CDR3 DNA sequence: TGTGCCAGCAGTTACACAAGTGGGACATCCCTCGGCTACACCTTC. Encoded protein: CASSYTSGTSLGYTF.

The chain employs TRBV19 and TRBJ1-5; D is uncertain. V lost 6 bases to trimming and J lost 11 bases, with 17 bases between them. This CDR3 region has 13 residues. Germline V lookup: CDR1 LNHDA, CDR2 SQIVND (reference sequence). The CDR3 DNA is TGTGCCAGTAGGCTAGGCGGGCGTGTGGCCCAGCATTTT. This gives the protein CASRLGGRVAQHF.

V and J are TRBV5-6 and TRBJ2-3, with 9 bases that match TRBD2. Germline V gene lookup returns CDR1 SGHDT and CDR2 YYEEEE. The ends lost 4 bases at V and 2 bases at J; junction bases unmatched: 5. The CDR3 has 15 amino acids. CDR3 loop: CASSPTSGYTDTQYF. The CDR3 DNA reads as TGTGCCAGCAGCCCGACTAGCGGCTACACAGATACGCAGTATTTT.

V gene TRBV28 combines with J gene TRBJ2-3; D is possibly TRBD2 (6 bases). The CDR3 consists of 21 residues. Trimming shortened V by 6 bases and J by 0 bases, and 31 bases separated the two germline ends. The germline CDR1 and CDR2 sequences are MDHEN and SYDVKM. CDR3 bases: TGTGCCAGCAGAACCCTGATCGGACGTATCCAACGGGGGACTAGCACAGATACGCAGTATTTT. Translation: CASRTLIGRIQRGTSTDTQYF. The complete variable domain, with remaining parts taken from reference TRBV28 and TRBJ2-3, reads DVKVTQSSRYLVKRTGEKVFLECVQDMDHENMFWYRQDPGLGLRLIYFSYDVKMKEKGDIPEGYSVSREKKERFSLILESASTNQTSMYLCASRTLIGRIQRGTSTDTQYFGPGTRLTVL.

The chain employs TRBV11-2 and TRBJ2-5, with D perhaps TRBD2 (5 bases). CDR3 size: 16 residues. Trimming removed 5 bases at V and 4 bases at J, with 20 bases between. The germline gives CDR1 SGHAT, CDR2 FQNNGV. The CDR3 is CASSPPKTGERETQYF. CDR3 coding DNA: TGTGCCAGCAGCCCCCCCAAGACCGGGGAGAGAGAGACCCAGTACTTC.

The chain employs TRBV4-1 and TRBJ1-3, with 7 bases lining up with TRBD1. Germline-derived CDR1 and CDR2 are MGHRA and YSYEKL. The CDR3 loop spans 16 amino acids. V lost 1 base and J lost 0; bases outside the gene matches: 3. CDR3 loop: CASSQGQGSSGNTIYF. As DNA, the CDR3 is TGCGCCAGCAGCCAAGGACAGGGAAGCTCTGGAAACACCATATATTTT.

This clone was seen once. The gene calls are TRBV5-1 and TRBJ2-5; 7 bases fit TRBD2. This CDR3 is built from 15 residues. Germline values: CDR1 SGHRS, CDR2 YFSETQ. J was trimmed by 3 bases and V by 6 bases; bases with no gene match: 11. The CDR3, as DNA: TGCGCCAGCATCCCTGGGAGGGTGGAAAAAGAGACCCAGTACTTC. Translated: CASIPGRVEKETQYF. The full variable domain, completed using reference TRBV5-1 and TRBJ2-5, is KAGVTQTPRYLIKTRGQQVTLSCSPISGHRSVSWYQQTPGQGLQFLFEYFSETQRNKGNFPGRFSGRQFSNSRSEMNVSTLELGDSALYLCASIPGRVEKETQYFGPGTRLLVL.

This rearrangement joins TRBV18 to TRBJ1-3; 7 bases match TRBD1. Germline loops: CDR1 KGHSH, CDR2 LQKENI. The CDR3 consists of 16 residues. The V and J ends lost 3 bases and 1 base, in that order; junction bases with no gene match: 6. CDR3 protein: CASSPTDRDSGNTIYF. For the CDR3, the DNA is TGTGCCAGCTCACCCACCGACAGGGATTCTGGAAACACCATATATTTT.